This TCR beta chain was sequenced during a study of response to subunit inactivated influenza vaccine. Per the germline V gene, CDR1 is SGDLS and CDR2 is YYNGEE. CDR3 size: 13 residues. This clonotype was found many times. The junction departs from the called germline gene at one end, perhaps through a read error. TCRdb recomputed calls from the RT-PCR reads with MiXCR, one row per CDR3 protein. The sample shows around 600,000 distinct CDR3 sequences, about 11% of them seen only once. These data also featured in a second study, about T cells expressing NK-cell markers. As reported in that work: Production of TCR beta cDNA relied on 5'RACE template switching with UMIs.

The receptor was derived from a man aged 50 or older who received an inactivated influenza vaccine. The sequenced sample was PBMCs from blood, obtained on the day of vaccination. The chain has TRBV9 and TRBJ2-1, with D unclear. This CDR3 is CASSVDRYNEQFF. The CDR3 nucleotides read TGTGCCAGCAGTGTAGACCGATACAATGAGCAGTTCTTC.